This T cell receptor (beta chain) came from a study of beta chain features in type 1 diabetes (dated by TCRdb to between 2017 and 2018). Context from the whole study: Patients and healthy donors did not differ in mean age, gender distribution, total cell number or subset yield. The study compared TCRB repertoires of sorted circulating CD4+ T cell subsets between recently diagnosed type 1 diabetes patients and matched healthy donors. A total of about 99,000,000 sorted cells were examined across all samples, and RNA yield correlated strongly with the number of cells per subset. Whereas all 28 donors provided naive and central memory subsets, regulatory and stem cell-like memory subsets were isolated from just 8 patients and about 8 healthy donors. What the authors observed across the whole study: At VDJ recombination sites, patients with type 1 diabetes made fewer insertions and deleted more nucleotides, a pattern implying thymic rearrangement abnormalities. HLA sub-analyses involved small numbers of individuals, so any influence of HLA type on TCRB rearrangement remained unresolved. Because cDNA was sequenced instead of genomic DNA, highly expressing activated cells could be over-represented, though the groups showed no difference in activation or CD3 levels. The naive, central memory and regulatory TCRB repertoires appeared to resemble one another more closely among patients than among healthy donors. Shorter templates might have been favored by PCR, but patient and control samples were amplified and corrected together, so both groups would have been affected equally by any skew. A moderate but significant shortening of TCRB CDR3 length was observed in type 1 diabetes patients in all four CD4+ subsets.

Looking up the germline V gene yields CDR1 SNHLY and CDR2 FYNNEI. V drops 3 bases and J drops 0 bases, leaving 8 bases in between. The CDR3 holds 14 amino acids from the cysteine to the phenylalanine. Only CDR3 DNA is held: 42 bases, read in frame from base 1. Worth noting for this clone: Its antigen remains unidentified. Base qualities are missing; no much larger clone stands one base away.

Each donor gave one peripheral blood draw, about 100 mL on average, collected into heparinised tubes. Naive, central memory, regulatory and stem cell-like memory CD4+ T cells were sorted on a BD FACSAria II using a panel including CD45RO, CCR7, CD25, CD127, CD95 and CD27. All sorted populations exceeded 95% purity. Right away, PBMCs were isolated by Lymphoprep density gradient centrifugation and were stained directly, with no culture step. Samples were stained and sorted in pairs, with one healthy donor and one patient per experiment, so that batch effects were minimized. The entire isolated RNA was reverse transcribed using the High Capacity cDNA Reverse Transcription Kit, and thus expressed TCRB transcripts were sequenced. Deep immunoSEQ sequencing was applied to naive, central memory and regulatory T cell samples, giving an average of around 3.8 million total reads per sample. Sorted cells were lysed in RLT buffer and RNA was extracted with DNase-treated RNeasy Micro or Mini kits, depending on cell number. To prevent cross-contamination, every cell subset was processed on its own, while patient and healthy donor samples were processed together. Using the immunoSEQ multiplex PCR, TCRB sequences were amplified from cDNA into 87-bp fragments spanning the CDR3 region. Amplicons were sequenced on the Illumina HiSeq platform. For the original study's pipeline: Synthetic template baselines were used to correct PCR bias computationally, reads within Hamming distance 2 were collapsed together, and singletons that could not be merged were discarded. Reads were aligned against IMGT so that V, D and J genes, CDR3 length and insertions or deletions at six rearrangement sites could be assigned. Within each subset, clonotype counts were normalized to sorted cell number, after which true diversity and Gini coefficients were computed with the tcR R package. The overlap coefficient, calculated on TCRB nucleotide sequences, was used to measure repertoire sharing. Out-of-frame TCRB sequences from naive cells were analyzed as a proxy for the pre-selection repertoire. Imported from immuneACCESS, the table was reduced by TCRdb to in-frame sequences with V and J called. These copies leave out some clones; in studies compared against another copy, an unresolved V gene accounts for under half, and the cause of the remainder is not known. V and J calls and clone size are those listed in that table; D and trimming were worked out from the DNA. The sample profile shows nearly 250,000 clones; less than 15% of them were found once. Of the sample, about 0.026% falls within the top ten clones.

Source material: naive CD4+ T cells from blood. The cell subset or site label on this specimen signifies: true naive CD4+ T cells. The TCR sequence derives from a woman aged 40 to 49 in good health. The rearranged segments are TRBV2 and TRBJ1-2; tentative D gene TRBD1, with 5 bases matching. The bases are TGTGCCAGCAGTGAGGCCAGGGCTAACTATGGCTACACCTTC. Translation gives CASSEARANYGYTF.